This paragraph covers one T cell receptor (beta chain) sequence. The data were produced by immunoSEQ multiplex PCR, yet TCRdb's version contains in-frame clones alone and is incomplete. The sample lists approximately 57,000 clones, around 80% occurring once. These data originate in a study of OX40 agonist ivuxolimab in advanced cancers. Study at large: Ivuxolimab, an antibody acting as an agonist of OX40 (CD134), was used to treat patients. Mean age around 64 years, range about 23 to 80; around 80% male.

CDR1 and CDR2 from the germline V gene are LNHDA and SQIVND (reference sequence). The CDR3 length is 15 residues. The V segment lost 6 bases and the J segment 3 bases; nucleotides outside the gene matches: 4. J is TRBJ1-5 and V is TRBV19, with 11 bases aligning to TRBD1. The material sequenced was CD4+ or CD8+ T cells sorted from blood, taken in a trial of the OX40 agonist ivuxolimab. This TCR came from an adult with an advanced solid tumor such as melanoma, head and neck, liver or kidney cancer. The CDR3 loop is CASSPGQGDNQPQHF. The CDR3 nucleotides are TGTGCCAGTAGCCCGGGACAGGGGGACAATCAGCCCCAGCATTTT.